The entry below gives a single T cell receptor (beta chain) sequence along with its context. Measured with immunoSEQ multiplex PCR; TCRdb has only the in-frame clones, and not every one. The sample contains about 220,000 clones, 86% of which appear only once. These data originate in a study of blood T cell repertoires in COVID-19. CDR1 and CDR2 (germline): LNHNV, YYDKDF (reference sequence). This CDR3 has 18 residues. With V trimmed by 0 bases and J by 5 bases, 11 bases remained unmatched. The sequence was obtained from a middle-aged woman with acute COVID-19. The sequencing input was PBMCs or T cells enriched from blood (not recorded which). This chain connects TRBV15 to TRBJ1-5; 9 bases are a match to TRBD1. In DNA form, the CDR3 reads TGTGCCACCAGCAGAGACCTATCTAGGACAGGGGTAGATCAGCCCCAGCATTTT. Amino acids: CATSRDLSRTGVDQPQHF.